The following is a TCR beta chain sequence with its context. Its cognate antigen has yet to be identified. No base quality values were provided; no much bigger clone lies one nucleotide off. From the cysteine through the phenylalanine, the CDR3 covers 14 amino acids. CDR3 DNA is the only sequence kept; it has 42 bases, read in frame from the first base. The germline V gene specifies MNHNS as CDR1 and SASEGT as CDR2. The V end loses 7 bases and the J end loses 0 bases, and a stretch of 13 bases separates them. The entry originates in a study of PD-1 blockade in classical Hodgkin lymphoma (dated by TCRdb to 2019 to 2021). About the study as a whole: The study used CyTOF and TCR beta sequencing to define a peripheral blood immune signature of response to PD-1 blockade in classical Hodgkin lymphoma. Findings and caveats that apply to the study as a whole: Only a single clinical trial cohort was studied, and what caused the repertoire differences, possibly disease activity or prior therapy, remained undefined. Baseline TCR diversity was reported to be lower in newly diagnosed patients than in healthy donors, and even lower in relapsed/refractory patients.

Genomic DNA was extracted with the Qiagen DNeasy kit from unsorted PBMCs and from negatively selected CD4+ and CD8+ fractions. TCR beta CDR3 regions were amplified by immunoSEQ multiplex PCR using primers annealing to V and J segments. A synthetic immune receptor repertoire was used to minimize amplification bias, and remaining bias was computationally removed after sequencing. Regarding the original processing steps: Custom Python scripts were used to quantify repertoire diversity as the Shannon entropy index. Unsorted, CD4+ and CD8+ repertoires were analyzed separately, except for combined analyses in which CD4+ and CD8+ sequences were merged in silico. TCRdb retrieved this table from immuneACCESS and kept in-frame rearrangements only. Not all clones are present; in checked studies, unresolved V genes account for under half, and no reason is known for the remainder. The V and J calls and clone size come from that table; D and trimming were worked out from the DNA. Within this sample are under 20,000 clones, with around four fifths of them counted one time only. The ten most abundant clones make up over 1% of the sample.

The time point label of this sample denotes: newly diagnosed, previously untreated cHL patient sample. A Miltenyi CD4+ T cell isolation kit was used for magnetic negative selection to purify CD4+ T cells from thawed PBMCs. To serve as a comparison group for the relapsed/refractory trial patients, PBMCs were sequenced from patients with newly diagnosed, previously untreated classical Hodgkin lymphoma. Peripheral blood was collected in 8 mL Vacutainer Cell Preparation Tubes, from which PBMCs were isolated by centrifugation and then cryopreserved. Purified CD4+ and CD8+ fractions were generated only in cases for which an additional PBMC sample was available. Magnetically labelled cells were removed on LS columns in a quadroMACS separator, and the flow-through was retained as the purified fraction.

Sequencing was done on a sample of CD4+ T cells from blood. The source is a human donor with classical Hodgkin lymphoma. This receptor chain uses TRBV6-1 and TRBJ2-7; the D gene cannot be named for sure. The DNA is TGTGCCAGCACCCCTATGAGCAGCTCCTACGAGCAGTACTTC. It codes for CASTPMSSSYEQYF.